These T cell receptor beta chains were read from a single sample in a study of cytomegalovirus exposure and HLA in healthy donors. Produced via immunoSEQ multiplex PCR; TCRdb's table is partial and in-frame only. Here the sample spans tens of thousands of clones, approximately 72% being singletons. The material sequenced was PBMCs. The receptor set was obtained from a woman between 25 and 40 years old in good health and CMV-seronegative. The CDR3 runs from the conserved cysteine through the conserved F or W. A D gene is named only where the DNA matches it firmly. A row's size may be missing; if present it is once, few, many or a size class.

>TRBD1|TRBV6-4|TRBJ1-1|-|14
TGTGCCAGCTCGAAACAGGGGTGGAACACTGAAGCTTTCTTT
CASSKQGWNTEAFF
>TRBD2|TRBV6-4|TRBJ2-2|-|15
TGTGCCAGCAGTGACTCCGGGACTAGCACCGGGGAGCTGTTTTTT
CASSDSGTSTGELFF
>-|TRBV6-1|TRBJ2-3|-|15
TGTGCCAGCAGTGGCTGGACAGCTAGCACAGATACGCAGTATTTT
CASSGWTASTDTQYF
>-|TRBV7-8|TRBJ2-5|-|13
TGTGCCAGCAGCTTAGACCCCGCCGGGACCCAGTACTTC
CASSLDPAGTQYF
>TRBD2|TRBV7-2|TRBJ2-2|-|17
TGTGCCAGCAGCTCAGTCGTATTAGCGGGGGCGGGCGGGGAGCTGTTTTTT
CASSSVVLAGAGGELFF
>TRBD1|TRBV7-6|TRBJ1-6|-|14
TGTGCCAGCAGCGCGGGACAGATGAATTCACCCCTCCACTTT
CASSAGQMNSPLHF
>-|TRBV7-3|TRBJ2-5|-|14
TGTGCCAGCAGCTTAAGTCACAGTCAAGAGACCCAGTACTTC
CASSLSHSQETQYF
>-|TRBV28|TRBJ2-7|-|13
TGTGCCAGCAGTTTGGAGGGGGCTCACGAGCAGTACTTC
CASSLEGAHEQYF
>-|TRBV2|TRBJ2-7|few|17
TGTGCCAGCAGCGAGAGTTTTGTGAGCCGTCAAACCTACGAGCAGTACTTC
CASSESFVSRQTYEQYF
>TRBD1|TRBV19|TRBJ2-3|few|15
TGTGCCAGTAGTATGGGGACAGGGATAGTAGATACGCAGTATTTT
CASSMGTGIVDTQYF
>TRBD1|TRBV4-2|TRBJ1-5|-|13
TGTGCCAGCAGCCAGGACAGGGATCAGCCCCAGCATTTT
CASSQDRDQPQHF
>TRBD1|TRBV7-8|TRBJ1-5|-|16
TGTGCCAGCAGCTTTGAGGACAGGGGTGGGAATCAGCCCCAGCATTTT
CASSFEDRGGNQPQHF
>-|TRBV27|TRBJ1-5|-|15
TGTGCCAGCAGTTCCGTGACAGGTGGCAATCAGCCCCAGCATTTT
CASSSVTGGNQPQHF
>-|TRBV4-3|TRBJ1-3|few|14
TGCGCCAGCAGCCAAGACGAGAGGCGAAACACCATATATTTT
CASSQDERRNTIYF
>TRBD1|TRBV12-5|TRBJ2-3|once|15
TGTGCTAGTGCTACCGGGGGACAGGGTCCAGATACGCAGTATTTT
CASATGGQGPDTQYF
>-|TRBV7-3|TRBJ1-2|once|15
TGTGCCAGCAGCTTAGAGTCCAACAGGAACTATGGCTACACCTTC
CASSLESNRNYGYTF
>TRBD1|TRBV5-1|TRBJ1-5|-|16
TGCGCCAGCAGCTTGGGACAGGGAAGGGGCAATCAGCCCCAGCATTTT
CASSLGQGRGNQPQHF
>TRBD1|TRBV2|TRBJ1-2|-|14
TGTGCCAGCAGCCCGACAGGGGTGGGTGATGGCTACACCTTC
CASSPTGVGDGYTF
>TRBD2|TRBV6-4|TRBJ2-3|many|16
TGTGCCAGCAGTGAGCGGACTAGCGGGGGGGCGGATACGCAGTATTTT
CASSERTSGGADTQYF
>TRBD1|TRBV4-2|TRBJ1-1|-|12
TGTGCCAGCAGCCAGGACAGGGTCGAAGCTTTCTTT
CASSQDRVEAFF
>TRBD1|TRBV27|TRBJ1-5|-|14
TGTGCCAGCAGTCGTTCAGGGGGCTGGCAGCCCCAGCATTTT
CASSRSGGWQPQHF
>-|TRBV30|TRBJ1-1|-|12
TGTGCCTGGAGTAAATCGGGGATATCGGCTTTCTTT
CAWSKSGISAFF